Listed below are T cell receptor beta chains from one sample, sequenced in a study of control samples from healthy donors and cancer patients. Sequencing was performed with immunoSEQ multiplex PCR; in TCRdb, only in-frame clones are kept and a portion is missing. The table lists some 99,000 clones, roughly 89% of them singletons. Sequences were obtained from blood. The receptors here all came from a woman aged 50 to 60 in good health. The CDR3 runs from the conserved cysteine through the conserved F or W.

>TRBJ1-6|TRBV12-5
CASGLGGDNSPLHF
>TRBJ2-1|TRBV11-2
CASVGPRLSSREQFF
>TRBJ1-5|TRBV6-6
CASSKPGRAGQPQHF
>TRBJ1-2|TRBV27
CASAFGRNYGYTF
>TRBJ1-1|TRBV7-9
CASSLGLGQRNTEAFF
>TRBJ1-5|TRBV5-5
CASSLTVGPQPQHF
>TRBJ1-3|TRBV19
CASFPGGTGNTIYF
>TRBJ2-7|TRBV29-1
CSVEQAGSYEQYF
>TRBJ2-3|TRBV4-1
CASSYPGLAITDTQYF
>TRBJ1-2|TRBV19
CASRGTDAPSYGYTF
>TRBJ2-1|TRBV4-1
CASSQGGGSSYNEQFF
>TRBJ1-1|TRBV5-1
CASSFASEAFF
>TRBJ1-6|TRBV6-5
CASTRTEVYNSPLHF
>TRBJ2-7|TRBV6-5
CASRPAAGALYEQYF
>TRBJ2-3|TRBV27
CASTPGARASGTDTQYF
>TRBJ2-3|TRBV9
CASSVTIGDLDTQYF
>TRBJ1-5|TRBV2
CASSSRVSNQPQHF
>TRBJ2-3|TRBV11-2
CASTTFGSGATDTQYF
>TRBJ2-7|TRBV5-1
CASSLGISYEQYF
>TRBJ2-2|TRBV5-6
CASSFMFRGGTGELFF
>TRBJ1-2|TRBV12-3/TRBV12-4
CASSLGTSYGYTF
>TRBJ2-7|TRBV6-5
CASSYGGDYEQYF
>TRBJ2-3|TRBV30
CAWAQGVTDTQYF
>TRBJ2-2|TRBV6-2/TRBV6-3
CASSFIDRDTGELFF
>TRBJ1-1|TRBV30
CAWSTGQGATEAFF
>TRBJ1-3|TRBV2
CASSDNGRLGGNTIYF
>TRBJ1-2|TRBV2
CASSARSDRGYTF
>TRBJ1-4|TRBV7-9
CASSFRGGGLRANEKLFF
>TRBJ1-2|TRBV7-9
CASSVVRAGANYGYTF
>TRBJ2-4|TRBV6-6
CASSYRGVGIQYF
>TRBJ2-2|TRBV7-9
CASSLRGQITGELFF
>TRBJ2-7|TRBV10-3
CAISLHPGGYEQYF
>TRBJ2-5|TRBV6-5
CASSYADTRQETQYF
>TRBJ1-1|TRBV5-1
CASMGHNTEAFF
>TRBJ2-5|TRBV30
CAWSVGTSGEETQYF
>TRBJ2-3|TRBV6-6
CASSPIAGGPADTQYF
>TRBJ1-3|TRBV27
CASSATGGKGNTIYF
>TRBJ2-6|TRBV29-1
CSVGGFPGANVLTF
>TRBJ1-5|TRBV19
CASSIGGVSSHQPQHF
>TRBJ2-3|TRBV18
CASSPAGTGYTDTQYF
>TRBJ1-2|TRBV9
CASSVRGQGGGYTF
>TRBJ2-4|TRBV5-8
CASSQQRGDLLAKNIQYF
>TRBJ1-3|TRBV15
CATSAYSTTSSSGNTIYF
>TRBJ2-1|TRBV5-6
CASSFLAGARFNEQFF
>TRBJ1-6|TRBV2
CASSGNTERDSPLHF